This T cell receptor beta chain was observed in a study of OX40 agonist ivuxolimab in advanced cancers. Across the whole study: Treatment received earlier with anti-PD-1, anti-PD-L1 or anti-CTLA-4 agents was allowed, and 40% had some.

Note on this clone: What it recognizes is unknown.

Study-wide results and caveats: At 0.1 to 3.0 mg/kg, clonal expansion of CD4+ and CD8+ blood T cells had occurred by week 6.

The CDR3 sequence is 11 residues long. CDR1 and CDR2 (germline): DFQATT, SNEGSKA (reference sequence). The J segment lost 4 bases and the V segment lost 7 bases, leaving 2 bases of the junction unmatched. TCRdb's copy holds only in-frame clones and misses some; the assay was immunoSEQ multiplex PCR. The sample records about 62,000 clones, 87% being singletons. The sequence was collected from an adult with an advanced solid tumor such as melanoma, head and neck, liver or kidney cancer. The V gene is TRBV20-1, the J gene TRBJ2-7; TRBD1 agrees at 9 bases. The specimen was CD4+ or CD8+ T cells sorted from blood, collected in a trial of the OX40 agonist ivuxolimab. This chain's CDR3 is CSGDRAYEQYF. The CDR3 DNA sequence: TGCAGTGGGGACAGGGCGTACGAGCAGTACTTC.